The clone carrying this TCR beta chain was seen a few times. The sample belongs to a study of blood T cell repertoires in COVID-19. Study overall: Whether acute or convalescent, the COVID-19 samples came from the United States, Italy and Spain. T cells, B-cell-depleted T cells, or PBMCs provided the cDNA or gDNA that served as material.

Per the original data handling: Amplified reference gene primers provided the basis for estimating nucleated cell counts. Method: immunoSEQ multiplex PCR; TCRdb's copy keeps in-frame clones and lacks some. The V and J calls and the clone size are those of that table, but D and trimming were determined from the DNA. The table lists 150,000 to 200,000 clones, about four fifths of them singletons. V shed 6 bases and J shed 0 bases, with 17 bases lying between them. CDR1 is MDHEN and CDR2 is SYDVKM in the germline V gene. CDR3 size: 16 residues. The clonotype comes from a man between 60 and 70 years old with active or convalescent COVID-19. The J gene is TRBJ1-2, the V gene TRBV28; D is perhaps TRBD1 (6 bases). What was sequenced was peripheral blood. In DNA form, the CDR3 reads TGTGCCAGCAGCCTCGGACAGACCATCTCTAACTATGGCTACACCTTC. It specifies CASSLGQTISNYGYTF.